This T cell receptor (beta chain) was found in a study of T cells in Graves' hyperthyroidism and ophthalmopathy. This clonotype has a count of ten or more. Its target is unknown. Amplified TCR beta CDR3 regions derived from RNA transcripts. Carried out on the TCR CDR3, a first-round RT-PCR used the HTBI primer set. TCRdb re-called the multiplex PCR reads through MiXCR, storing one row per CDR3 protein. The table has approximately 300,000 distinct CDR3 sequences, about a sixth seen once; the top ten hold around 61%. CDR3 length equals 15 residues. V was pared by 3 bases and J by 9 bases, with 8 bases of the junction left unmatched. In germline, CDR1 is DFQATT, CDR2 SNEGSKA (reference sequence). Disease duration was under 3 months in the ophthalmopathy patients, who also had a Clinical Activity Score of at least 3 and a NOSPECS grade of at least 4. It was uncontrolled infection, other autoimmune disease, pregnancy or lactation that excluded patients.

Study observations and caveats: Researchers report that a 13 V-J model separated ophthalmopathy from stable hyperthyroidism. The model foresaw ophthalmopathy a median around 6.8 months prior to onset.

Material for sequencing was blood. The source is a woman aged 60-75 years with Graves' ophthalmopathy. The chain has TRBV20-1 and TRBJ2-1; 13 bases map to TRBD2. CDR3 amino acids: CSASPTSGRYGEQFF. CDR3 coding DNA: TGCAGTGCTAGTCCGACTAGCGGGAGGTACGGTGAGCAGTTCTTC.